Listed here are 28 T cell receptor beta chains from one sample, sequenced in a study of response to subunit inactivated influenza vaccine. TCRdb redid the calling of the RT-PCR reads with MiXCR, one entry per CDR3 protein. The data contain 650,000 to 800,000 distinct CDR3 sequences, 15% to 20% of them seen just once; the ten biggest clones take up roughly a tenth. The specimen was PBMCs from blood, collected more than 4 days after vaccination. Every receptor here comes from a man in his fifties or sixties who received an inactivated influenza vaccine.

The gene calls are TRBV29-1 and TRBJ2-1, with 9 bases lining up with TRBD2. The V gene end was trimmed by 8 bases and the J gene end by 8 bases; junction bases not matched to a gene: 13. The V gene's germline CDR1 is SQVTM and CDR2 ANQGSEA. This CDR3 has 14 amino acids. In DNA form, the CDR3 reads TGCAGCACGGGGACGGTAGCGGGAGTTGATGAGCAGTTCTTC. Its protein is CSTGTVAGVDEQFF.

This clonotype was seen a handful of times. CDR3 sequence reads: CASSYSLGQGMNTGELFF. As DNA, the CDR3 is TGTGCCAGCAGTTACTCGTTGGGACAGGGAATGAACACCGGGGAGCTGTTTTTT. J is TRBJ2-2 and V is TRBV6-5; 9 bases line up with TRBD1. Looked up from germline, CDR1 is MNHEY and CDR2 is SVGAGI. The ends lost 0 bases at V and 1 base at J; junction bases unmatched: 6. The CDR3 has 18 amino acids.

This clonotype has more than one count but fewer than ten. This chain uses TRBV19 with TRBJ2-6; no reliable D call. Trimming left V 7 bases short and J 2 bases short, with 9 bases between. This CDR3 spans 14 amino acids. From germline, CDR1 is LNHDA and CDR2 SQIVND (reference sequence). The CDR3 spells CASTNGAGANVLTF. In DNA form, the CDR3 reads TGTGCCAGTACCAATGGTGCTGGGGCCAACGTCCTGACTTTC.

The sample holds a few counts of this clonotype. The genes are TRBV4-1 and TRBJ2-2; 10 nucleotides align to TRBD2. V lost 3 bases, J lost 1 base, and 2 bases stayed unmatched. Germline CDR1 reads MGHRA; CDR2 reads YSYEKL. The CDR3 has 16 amino acids. Here the CDR3 DNA reads TGCGCCAGCAGCCACGGACTAGCGGTGAACACCGGGGAGCTGTTTTTT. Protein sequence: CASSHGLAVNTGELFF.

This clonotype was counted between two and nine times. The chain joins TRBV4-2 to TRBJ1-5; perhaps TRBD1 as D (5 bases). CDR1 and CDR2 from the germline V gene are LGHNA and YNFKEQ. V shed 2 bases and J shed 1 base, with 9 bases lying between them. The CDR3 covers 15 residues. The chain's CDR3 is CASSQRQSSNQPQHF. In nucleotides, the CDR3 is TGTGCCAGCAGCCAAAGACAGTCCAGCAATCAGCCCCAGCATTTT.

This clonotype was observed a handful of times. V is TRBV29-1 and J is TRBJ2-7, with 7 nucleotides matching TRBD2. V lost 2 bases, J lost 0 bases, and 4 bases stayed unmatched. The germline V gene encodes CDR1 SQVTM and CDR2 ANQGSEA. There are 14 residues in the CDR3. DNA for the CDR3: TGCAGCGTTGAACGCCGCGGGAGCTCCTACGAGCAGTACTTC. The encoded protein is CSVERRGSSYEQYF.

This clonotype was counted a few times. The V gene is TRBV12-3 or TRBV12-4, the J gene TRBJ2-3, with 9 bases fitting TRBD2. The length of the CDR3 is 14 residues. V lost 7 bases, J lost 4 bases, and 6 bases stayed unmatched. The CDR3 loop reads CASTPSGKPDTQYF. CDR3 in DNA: TGTGCCAGCACTCCTAGCGGGAAGCCAGATACGCAGTATTTT.

For this clonotype: At one end the junction does not follow the germline gene, possibly because of a read error. This rearrangement joins TRBV29-1 to TRBJ2-7; D possibly matches TRBD1 or TRBD2 (5 bases each). The V gene's germline CDR1 is SQVTM and CDR2 ANQGSEA. There are 18 residues in the CDR3. CDR3 sequence: CSVDSGKAGPVGVGEQYF. CDR3 DNA: TGTAGCGTTGATTCGGGTAAAGCAGGGCCGGTAGGTGTGGGCGAGCAGTACTTC.

This clonotype was observed a few times. The chain employs TRBV9 and TRBJ2-2, with 8 bases identical to TRBD1. Per the germline V gene, CDR1 is SGDLS and CDR2 is YYNGEE. V was clipped by 6 bases and J by 4 bases; unmatched bases: 5. This CDR3 is 14 amino acids long. This CDR3 is CASTDRGGTGELFF. CDR3 bases: TGTGCCAGCACCGACAGGGGTGGCACCGGGGAGCTGTTTTTT.

This clonotype occurred a few times. This rearrangement joins TRBV7-9 to TRBJ2-2, with 8 nucleotides matching TRBD1. J gave up 4 bases and V 8 bases, and 9 bases lay outside the gene matches. Germline lookup yields CDR1 SEHNR and CDR2 FQNEAQ (reference sequence). The CDR3 covers 15 residues. For the CDR3, the DNA is TGTGCCAGCCGTCTCGGGACAGGCGCCACCGGGGAGCTGTTTTTT. Encoded protein: CASRLGTGATGELFF.

V is TRBV20-1 and J is TRBJ2-5; D is possibly TRBD2 (5 bases). The ends were cut back, 5 bases at V and 2 bases at J, with 21 bases in the middle. The germline gives CDR1 DFQATT, CDR2 SNEGSKA (reference sequence). This CDR3 contains 16 residues. The CDR3, as DNA: TGCAGTGCTGGGAGCCACGTCCTGGACTTACAAGAGACCCAGTACTTC. It codes for CSAGSHVLDLQETQYF.

The chain recombines TRBV11-1 with TRBJ2-1; 12 bases match TRBD2. CDR1 and CDR2 (germline): SGHAT, FQDESV (reference sequence). The CDR3 has 21 amino acids. V was pared by 3 bases and J by 0 bases, with 15 bases of the junction left unmatched. CDR3 region: CASSFFPLTSGGPSSYNEQFF. Written as DNA, the CDR3 is TGTGCCAGCAGCTTCTTTCCGCTGACTAGCGGGGGACCAAGCTCCTACAATGAGCAGTTCTTC.

This clonotype has more than one count but fewer than ten. V gene TRBV7-9 combines with J gene TRBJ2-3; perhaps TRBD2 as D (7 bases). This CDR3 comprises 16 residues. V lost 2 bases and J 1 base, leaving 13 bases between the germline ends. Per germline, CDR1 SEHNR and CDR2 FQNEAQ (reference sequence). The CDR3 nucleotides are TGTGCCAGCAGCTTAAACCCGGGGGGCCGCACAGATACGCAGTATTTT. Translated, it gives CASSLNPGGRTDTQYF.

The chain links TRBV7-2 to TRBJ2-3, with 12 bases lining up with TRBD2. Germline lookup yields CDR1 SGHTA and CDR2 FQGNSA. There are 17 residues in the CDR3. J was trimmed by 3 bases and V by 5 bases; bases with no gene match: 9. The CDR3 is CASSHRGLAGRTDTQYF. The DNA of the CDR3 is TGTGCCAGCAGCCATAGGGGACTAGCGGGCCGAACAGATACGCAGTATTTT.

This chain's CDR3 is CSASSGNGEKLFF. The CDR3 region has the DNA TGCAGTGCTAGTTCCGGAAATGGTGAAAAACTGTTTTTT. The chain combines TRBV20-1 with TRBJ1-4, with D unclear. This CDR3 has 13 amino acids. Trimming removed 3 bases at V and 7 bases at J, with 12 bases between. Germline V lookup: CDR1 DFQATT, CDR2 SNEGSKA (reference sequence).

The chain recombines TRBV20-1 with TRBJ1-2; D remains ambiguous. Germline CDR1 and CDR2: DFQATT and SNEGSKA (reference sequence). This CDR3 has 11 amino acids. With 2 bases removed from V and 5 bases from J, the gap between germline ends came to 6 bases. The CDR3 sequence is CSARSRYGYTF. DNA for the CDR3: TGCAGTGCTAGATCCCGTTATGGCTACACCTTC.

The chain employs TRBV25-1 and TRBJ2-2; D uncertain. V dropped 6 bases and J dropped 0 bases, with 14 bases sitting between them. The germline gives CDR1 MGHDK, CDR2 SYGVNS. This CDR3 is 16 amino acids long. The CDR3 is CASRKDILANTGELFF. The CDR3 DNA sequence: TGTGCCAGCAGGAAAGACATCCTCGCGAACACCGGGGAGCTGTTTTTT. The complete variable domain, with remaining parts taken from reference TRBV25-1 and TRBJ2-2, reads EADIYQTPRYLVIGTGKKITLECSQTMGHDKMYWYQQDPGMELHLIHYSYGVNSTEKGDLSSESTVSRIRTEHFPLTLESARPSHTSQYLCASRKDILANTGELFFGEGSRLTVL.

This clonotype was observed at least ten times. The genes are TRBV29-1 and TRBJ2-7, with 10 positions matching TRBD2. Germline V gene data show CDR1 as SQVTM and CDR2 as ANQGSEA. The CDR3 is 18 residues long. V dropped 5 bases and J dropped 3; count of bases not matched to a gene: 19. The chain's CDR3 is CSVSKPSLAGDHSYEQYF. CDR3 in DNA: TGCAGCGTTTCAAAGCCATCGCTAGCGGGAGACCATAGCTACGAGCAGTACTTC.

A few counts support this clonotype. The chain joins TRBV6-5 to TRBJ2-5; tentative D call: TRBD1 (5 bases). Germline CDR1 reads MNHEY; CDR2 reads SVGAGI. Trimming stripped 1 base from V and 0 bases from J, with 6 bases between. The CDR3 loop spans 14 amino acids. CDR3 bases: TGTGCCAGCAGTTACTACAGGTACCAAGAGACCCAGTACTTC. Protein product: CASSYYRYQETQYF.

This clonotype has ten or more counts. The V gene is TRBV4-2, the J gene TRBJ1-5, with D tentatively TRBD1 (6 bases). V shed 4 bases and J shed 2 bases, with 12 bases lying between them. This CDR3 has 15 residues. Germline V gene data show CDR1 as LGHNA and CDR2 as YNFKEQ. The CDR3 DNA sequence: TGTGCCAGCAGCCTAAGTCAGGGGCGCAATCAGCCCCAGCATTTT. Its protein is CASSLSQGRNQPQHF.

This clonotype was seen only a few times. The chain combines TRBV12-3 or TRBV12-4 with TRBJ1-6, with D possibly matching TRBD1 (6 bases). V dropped 6 bases and J dropped 5 bases, with 11 bases sitting between them. The CDR3 is 14 residues long. The CDR3: CASRAGQNNSPLHF. The CDR3 region has the DNA TGTGCCAGCAGGGCAGGACAGAATAATTCACCCCTCCACTTT.

This clonotype came up once. The chain carries TRBV12-3 or TRBV12-4 and TRBJ2-7; 10 nucleotides align to TRBD1. J was trimmed by 1 base and V by 5 bases; bases with no gene match: 8. This CDR3 has 16 amino acids. CDR3 DNA sequence: TGTGCCAGCAGTATCACCGGGACAGGGGATTCCTACGAGCAGTACTTC. It is translated as CASSITGTGDSYEQYF.

The V call is TRBV12-3 or TRBV12-4, the J call TRBJ2-1; TRBD2 matches at 11 bases. This CDR3 is 16 amino acids long. V was clipped by 3 bases and J by 5 bases; unmatched bases: 6. CDR3 nucleotide sequence: TGTGCCAGCAGTTTTTGGGGACTAGCGGAGAACAATGAGCAGTTCTTC. This gives the protein CASSFWGLAENNEQFF.

This clonotype appeared a few times. This sequence joins TRBV7-9 and TRBJ2-1; TRBD2 aligns across 7 bases. V lost 4 bases and J lost 3; bases outside the gene matches: 6. The CDR3 length is 15 residues. Per germline, CDR1 SEHNR and CDR2 FQNEAQ (reference sequence). The CDR3 coding sequence is TGTGCCAGCAGCTCACGGGGGGTCGACTACAATGAGCAGTTCTTC. Residues: CASSSRGVDYNEQFF. The full variable domain, rest sourced from reference TRBV7-9 and TRBJ2-1, is DTGVSQNPRHKITKRGQNVTFRCDPISEHNRLYWYRQTLGQGPEFLTYFQNEAQLEKSRLLSDRFSAERPKGSFSTLEIQRTEQGDSAMYLCASSSRGVDYNEQFFGPGTRLTVL.

In this sample, this clonotype turned up a few times. V gene TRBV24-1 combines with J gene TRBJ1-2, with D possibly being TRBD1 (5 bases). Trimming shortened V by 1 base and J by 4 bases, and 12 bases separated the two germline ends. CDR1 is KGHDR, CDR2 SFDVKD, per germline. The CDR3 sequence is 15 residues long. CDR3 nucleotides: TGTGCCACCAGTGATTTCGCGCAGGGAATCTATGGCTACACCTTC. This gives the protein CATSDFAQGIYGYTF.

This chain joins TRBV7-6 and TRBJ2-1; 11 bases match TRBD1. Per the germline V gene, CDR1 is SGHVS and CDR2 is FNYEAQ. The CDR3 extends over 19 amino acids. V was pared by 5 bases and J by 0 bases, with 12 bases of the junction left unmatched. The CDR3 here is CASSPGWGQGGSSYNEQFF. CDR3 nucleotides: TGTGCCAGCAGCCCAGGGTGGGGACAGGGGGGTAGCTCCTACAATGAGCAGTTCTTC.

This clonotype occurred a few times. The rearrangement joins TRBV10-3 to TRBJ1-4; TRBD1 is a possible D gene (6 bases). The V end lost 4 bases, the J end lost 0 bases, and 9 bases lay between the germline ends. The CDR3 spans 15 residues. Germline V lookup: CDR1 ENHRY, CDR2 SYGVKD. The CDR3 is CAISGTAATNEKLFF. The DNA of the CDR3 is TGTGCCATCAGTGGGACAGCTGCAACTAATGAAAAACTGTTTTTT.

The chain carries TRBV29-1 and TRBJ2-3; D is possibly TRBD1 (5 bases). Trimming stripped 4 bases from V and 10 bases from J, with 15 bases between. In germline, CDR1 is SQVTM, CDR2 ANQGSEA. This CDR3 comprises 12 residues. The CDR3 DNA reads TGCAGCGTTGGGGGCAGCCTCATCTCGCAGTATTTT. Translating it yields CSVGGSLISQYF.